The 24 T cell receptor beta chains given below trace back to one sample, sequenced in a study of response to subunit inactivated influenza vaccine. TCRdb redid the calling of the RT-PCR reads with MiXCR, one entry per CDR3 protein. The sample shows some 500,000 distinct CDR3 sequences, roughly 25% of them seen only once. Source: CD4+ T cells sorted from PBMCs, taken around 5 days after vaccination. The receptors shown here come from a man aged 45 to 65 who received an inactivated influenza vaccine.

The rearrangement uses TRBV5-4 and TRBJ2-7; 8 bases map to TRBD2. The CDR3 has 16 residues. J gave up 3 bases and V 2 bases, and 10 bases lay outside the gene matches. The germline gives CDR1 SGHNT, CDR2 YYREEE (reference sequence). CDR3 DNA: TGTGCCAGCAGCTTCCGTTTGGGACGGGAGGGCTACGAGCAGTACTTC. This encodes CASSFRLGREGYEQYF.

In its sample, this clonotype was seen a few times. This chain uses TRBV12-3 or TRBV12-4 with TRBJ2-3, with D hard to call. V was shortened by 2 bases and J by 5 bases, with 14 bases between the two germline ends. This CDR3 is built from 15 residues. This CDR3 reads CASSLILRRRDTQYF. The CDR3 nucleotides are TGTGCCAGCAGTTTAATTCTTCGACGTAGAGATACGCAGTATTTT.

CDR3 nucleotides: TGTGCCAGCAGCCCGGCCGGGATGACTGGAAACACCATATATTTT. Translated, it gives CASSPAGMTGNTIYF. The chain links TRBV9 to TRBJ1-3; D is unresolved. CDR1 and CDR2 from the germline V gene are SGDLS and YYNGEE. This CDR3 is 15 amino acids long. The germline V and J ends were trimmed by 4 bases and 2 bases, with 13 bases remaining between them.

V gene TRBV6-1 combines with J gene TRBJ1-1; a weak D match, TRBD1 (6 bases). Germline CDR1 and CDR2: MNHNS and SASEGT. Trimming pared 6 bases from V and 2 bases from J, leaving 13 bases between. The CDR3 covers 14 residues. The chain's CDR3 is CASSRRGGNTEAFF. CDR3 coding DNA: TGTGCCAGCAGCCGTCGAGGGGGTAACACTGAAGCTTTCTTT.

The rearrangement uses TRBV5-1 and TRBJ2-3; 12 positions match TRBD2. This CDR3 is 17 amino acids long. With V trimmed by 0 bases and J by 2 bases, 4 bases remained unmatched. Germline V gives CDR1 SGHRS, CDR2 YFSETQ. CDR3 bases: TGCGCCAGCAGCTTGGTTCTAGCGGGGGGGTCCACAGATACGCAGTATTTT. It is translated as CASSLVLAGGSTDTQYF.

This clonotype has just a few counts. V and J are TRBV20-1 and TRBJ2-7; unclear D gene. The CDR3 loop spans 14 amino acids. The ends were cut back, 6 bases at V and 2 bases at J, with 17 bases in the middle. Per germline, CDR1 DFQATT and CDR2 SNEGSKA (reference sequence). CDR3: CSATLIRGTYEQYF. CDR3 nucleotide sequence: TGCAGTGCCACCCTTATTCGCGGTACCTACGAGCAGTACTTC.

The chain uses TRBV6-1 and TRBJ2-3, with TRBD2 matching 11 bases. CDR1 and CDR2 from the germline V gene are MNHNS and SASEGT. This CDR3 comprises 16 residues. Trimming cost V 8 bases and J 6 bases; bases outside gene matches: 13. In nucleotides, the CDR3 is TGTGCCAGCCGGGTAATTAGCGGGAGGGCCTCTGATACGCAGTATTTT. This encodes CASRVISGRASDTQYF.

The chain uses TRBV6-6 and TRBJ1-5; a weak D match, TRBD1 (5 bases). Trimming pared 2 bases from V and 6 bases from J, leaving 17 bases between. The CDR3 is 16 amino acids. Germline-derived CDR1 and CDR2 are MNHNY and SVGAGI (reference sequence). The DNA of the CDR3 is TGTGCCAGCAGTTACCAGACCGGGACTAGAGGTCAGCCCCAGCATTTT. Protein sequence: CASSYQTGTRGQPQHF.

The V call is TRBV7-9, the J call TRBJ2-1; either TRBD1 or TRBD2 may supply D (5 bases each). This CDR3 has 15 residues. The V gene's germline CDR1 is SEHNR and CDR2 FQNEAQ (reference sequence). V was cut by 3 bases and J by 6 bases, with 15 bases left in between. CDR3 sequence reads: CASSFSGAGPNEQFF. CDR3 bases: TGTGCCAGCAGCTTTTCCGGGGCTGGGCCCAATGAGCAGTTCTTC.

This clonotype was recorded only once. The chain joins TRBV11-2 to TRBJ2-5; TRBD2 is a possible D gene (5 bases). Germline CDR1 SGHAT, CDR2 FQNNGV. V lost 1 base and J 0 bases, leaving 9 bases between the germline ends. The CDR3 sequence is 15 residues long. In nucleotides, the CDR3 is TGTGCCAGCAGCTTAGTCACGGGGAACCAAGAGACCCAGTACTTC. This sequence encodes CASSLVTGNQETQYF.

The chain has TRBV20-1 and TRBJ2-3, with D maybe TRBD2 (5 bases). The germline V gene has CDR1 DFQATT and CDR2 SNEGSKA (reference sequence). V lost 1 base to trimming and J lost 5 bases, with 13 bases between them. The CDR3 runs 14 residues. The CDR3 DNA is TGCAGTGCTAGAGGCCGGGATTTCCGAGATACGCAGTATTTT. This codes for CSARGRDFRDTQYF.

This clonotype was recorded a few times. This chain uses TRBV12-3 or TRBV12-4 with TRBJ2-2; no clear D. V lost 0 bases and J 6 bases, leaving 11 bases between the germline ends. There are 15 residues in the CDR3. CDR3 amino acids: CASSLAPTQAGELFF. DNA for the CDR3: TGTGCCAGCAGTTTAGCACCGACCCAGGCCGGGGAGCTGTTTTTT.

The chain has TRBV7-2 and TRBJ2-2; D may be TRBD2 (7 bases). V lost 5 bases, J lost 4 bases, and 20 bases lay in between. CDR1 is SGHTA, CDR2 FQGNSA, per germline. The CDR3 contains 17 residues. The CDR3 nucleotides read TGTGCCAGCAGCCGAAGTATGCGCGGGGGCCGCACCGGGGAGCTGTTTTTT. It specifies CASSRSMRGGRTGELFF. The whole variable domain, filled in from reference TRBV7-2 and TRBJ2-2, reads GAGVSQSPSNKVTEKGKDVELRCDPISGHTALYWYRQSLGQGLEFLIYFQGNSAPDKSGLPSDRFSAERTGGSVSTLTIQRTQQEDSAVYLCASSRSMRGGRTGELFFGEGSRLTVL.

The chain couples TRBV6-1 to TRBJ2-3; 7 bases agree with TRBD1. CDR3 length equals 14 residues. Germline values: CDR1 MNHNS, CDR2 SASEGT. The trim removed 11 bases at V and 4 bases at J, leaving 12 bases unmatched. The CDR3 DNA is TGTGCCGCACGAAGACAGGGTCCCCCAGATACGCAGTATTTT. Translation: CAARRQGPPDTQYF.

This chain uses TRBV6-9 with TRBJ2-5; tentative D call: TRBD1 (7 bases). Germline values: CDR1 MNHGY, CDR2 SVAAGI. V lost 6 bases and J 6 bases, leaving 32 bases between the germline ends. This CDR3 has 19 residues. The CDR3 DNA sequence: TGTGCCAGCAGCAGTACCTACTCGGACAGGAGGGGGACTGGGAAGACCCAGTACTTC. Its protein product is CASSSTYSDRRGTGKTQYF.

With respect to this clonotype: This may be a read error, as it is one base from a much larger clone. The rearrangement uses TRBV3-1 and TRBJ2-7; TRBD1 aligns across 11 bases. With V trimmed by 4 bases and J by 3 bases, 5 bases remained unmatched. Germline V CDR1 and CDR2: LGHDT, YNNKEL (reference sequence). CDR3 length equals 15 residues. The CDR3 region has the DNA TGTGCCAGCAGCCCCGCGGACAGGGGGCTCTACGAGCAGTACTTC. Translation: CASSPADRGLYEQYF.

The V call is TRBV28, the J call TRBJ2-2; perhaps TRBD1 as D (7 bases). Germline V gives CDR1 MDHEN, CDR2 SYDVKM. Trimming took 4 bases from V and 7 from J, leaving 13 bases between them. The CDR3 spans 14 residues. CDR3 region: CASSSSGGSGELFF. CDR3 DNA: TGTGCCAGCAGTTCCTCAGGGGGGAGCGGGGAGCTGTTTTTT.

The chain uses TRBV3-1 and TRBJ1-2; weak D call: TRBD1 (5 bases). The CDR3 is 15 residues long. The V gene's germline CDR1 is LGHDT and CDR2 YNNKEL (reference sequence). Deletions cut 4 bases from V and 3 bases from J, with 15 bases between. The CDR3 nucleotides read TGTGCCAGCAGCCGGGAGGCAGGGACGGACTATGGCTACACCTTC. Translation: CASSREAGTDYGYTF. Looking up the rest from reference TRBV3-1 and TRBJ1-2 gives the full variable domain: DTAVSQTPKYLVTQMGNDKSIKCEQNLGHDTMYWYKQDSKKFLKIMFSYNNKELIINETVPNRFSPKSPDKAHLNLHINSLELGDSAVYFCASSREAGTDYGYTFGSGTRLTVV.

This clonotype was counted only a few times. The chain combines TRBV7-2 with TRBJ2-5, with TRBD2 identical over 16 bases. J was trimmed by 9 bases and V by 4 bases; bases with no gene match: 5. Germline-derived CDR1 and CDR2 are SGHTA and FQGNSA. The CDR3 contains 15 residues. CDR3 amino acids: CASSYGTSGRVAQYF. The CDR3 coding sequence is TGTGCCAGCAGCTACGGGACTAGCGGGAGGGTGGCCCAGTACTTC.

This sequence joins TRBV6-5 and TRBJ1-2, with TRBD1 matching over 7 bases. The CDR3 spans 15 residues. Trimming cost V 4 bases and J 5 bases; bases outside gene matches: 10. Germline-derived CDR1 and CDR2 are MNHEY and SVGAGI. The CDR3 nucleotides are TGTGCCAGCAGTTCCCGACAGGGTGGGCCTTATGGCTACACCTTC. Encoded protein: CASSSRQGGPYGYTF.

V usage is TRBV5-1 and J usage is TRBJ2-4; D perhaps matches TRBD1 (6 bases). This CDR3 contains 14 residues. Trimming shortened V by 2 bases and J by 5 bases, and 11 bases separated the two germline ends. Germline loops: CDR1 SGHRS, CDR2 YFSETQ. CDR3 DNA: TGCGCCAGCAGCTTACAGGGTTTCCAAAACATTCAGTACTTC. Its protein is CASSLQGFQNIQYF.

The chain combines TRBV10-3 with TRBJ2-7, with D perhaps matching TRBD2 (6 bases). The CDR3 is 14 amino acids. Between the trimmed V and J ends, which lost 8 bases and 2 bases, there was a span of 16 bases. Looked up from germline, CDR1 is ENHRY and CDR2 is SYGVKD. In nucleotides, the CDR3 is TGTGCCATCTCGCAGTGGGGGGTGACCTACGAGCAGTACTTC. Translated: CAISQWGVTYEQYF.

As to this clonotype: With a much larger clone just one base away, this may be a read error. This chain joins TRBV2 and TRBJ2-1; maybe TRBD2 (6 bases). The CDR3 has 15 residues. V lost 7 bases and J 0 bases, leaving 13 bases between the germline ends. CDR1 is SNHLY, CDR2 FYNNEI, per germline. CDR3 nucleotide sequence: TGTGCCAGCAATGTGGAGGGTAGCTCCTACAATGAGCAGTTCTTC. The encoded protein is CASNVEGSSYNEQFF.

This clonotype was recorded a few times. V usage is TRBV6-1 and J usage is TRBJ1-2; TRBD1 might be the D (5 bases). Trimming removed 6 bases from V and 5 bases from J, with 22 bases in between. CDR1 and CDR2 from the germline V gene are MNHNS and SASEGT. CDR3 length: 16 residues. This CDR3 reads CASSPDRQLSFYGYTF. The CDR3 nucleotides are TGTGCCAGCAGCCCGGACCGACAGTTGTCTTTTTATGGCTACACCTTC.